This TCR beta chain comes out of a study of shared clonotypes between healthy human individuals. The ends were cut back, 0 bases at V and 2 bases at J, with 15 bases in the middle. This CDR3 is 16 amino acids long. Germline CDR1 reads SGDLS; CDR2 reads YYNGEE. Study-wide results and caveats: Owing to a small donor count, the genetic and exposure-history diversity represented was limited. Memory subsets generally showed lower estimated richness than naive subsets.

Concerning this clone: The target antigen is unknown.

The assay ran at deep level. TCRdb's copy holds only in-frame clones and misses some; the assay was immunoSEQ multiplex PCR. This sample has 2 million to 2.5 million clones, with 85% to 95% found just once. The receptor comes from a man aged 18 to 35 in good health. Some clones in this sample may be carry-over from other donors' samples. The chain is built from TRBV9 and TRBJ2-7; D assignment may be TRBD1 or TRBD2 (5 bases each). Sequencing was done on a sample of naive CD4+ T cells from PBMCs. Subset here: CD45RA+ positively selected. The CDR3 loop is CASSVATAGTAYEQYF. CDR3 nucleotides: TGTGCCAGCAGCGTAGCTACGGCAGGGACCGCCTACGAGCAGTACTTC.